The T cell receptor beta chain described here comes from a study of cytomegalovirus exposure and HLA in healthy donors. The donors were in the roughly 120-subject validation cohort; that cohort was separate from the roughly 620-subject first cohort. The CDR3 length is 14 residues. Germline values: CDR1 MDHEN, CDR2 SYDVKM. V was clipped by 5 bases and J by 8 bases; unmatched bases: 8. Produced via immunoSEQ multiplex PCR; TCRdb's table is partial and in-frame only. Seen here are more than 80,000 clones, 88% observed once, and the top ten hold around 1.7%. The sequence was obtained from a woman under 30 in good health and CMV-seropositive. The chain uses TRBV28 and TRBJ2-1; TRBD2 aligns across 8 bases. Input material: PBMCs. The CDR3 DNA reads TGTGCCAGCAGTGAAACCGGGACTAGGGATGAGCAGTTCTTC. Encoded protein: CASSETGTRDEQFF.